This TCR beta chain was sequenced during a study of blood T cell repertoires in COVID-19. With V trimmed by 4 bases and J by 5 bases, 13 bases remained unmatched. CDR1 SGHRS and CDR2 YFSETQ come from the germline V gene. CDR3 size: 18 residues. Participants were placed into cohorts based on the clinical history they reported. Donors of Cohort 3 who recovered were those that had two negative PCRs, clearance, or symptom resolution. Clones were sequenced by immunoSEQ multiplex PCR, and TCRdb holds only the in-frame ones, with some missing. The top ten clones hold over 2.5% of a sample with about 140,000 clones, 75% to 80% of them seen once.

The sequence was obtained from a woman between 45 and 60 years old who had recovered from COVID-19. The sample was PBMCs or T cells enriched from blood (not recorded which). The chain has TRBV5-1 and TRBJ2-2; 11 bases are a match to TRBD2. CDR3 DNA sequence: TGCGCCAGCAGCACGGGAAGTCTAGCGGGAGGAAGTACCGGGGAGCTGTTTTTT. This codes for CASSTGSLAGGSTGELFF.